This T cell receptor beta chain was sequenced for a study of T cell repertoires in cytomegalovirus infection. About the research overall: Public signatures in TCR beta pointed to CMV infection and matching HLA type.

Via MiXCR, TCRdb re-called the reads, giving one row per CDR3 protein. The sample yields a few hundred thousand distinct CDR3 sequences, over 15% seen once. This clonotype was seen ten or more times. Its antigen is unknown. General study results and limits: There were HLA-C-restricted CMV-specific TCR beta clonotypes dominating the ex vivo response. Cumulative frequency (of public TCR beta family members) identified carriers of CMV plus the relevant HLA.

Germline V gene data show CDR1 as SQVTM and CDR2 as ANQGSEA. The V segment lost 4 bases and the J segment 5 bases; nucleotides outside the gene matches: 11. This CDR3 comprises 16 residues. Sequencing was done on a sample of CD8+ T cells from PBMCs. The source of this sequence is a human donor in good health (CMV status not recorded). Some clones in this sample may be carry-over from other donors' samples. The chain joins TRBV29-1 to TRBJ2-1; 10 nucleotides align to TRBD1. CDR3 region: CSVVLIGTGVNNEQFF. The CDR3 DNA follows: TGCAGCGTTGTATTGATTGGGACAGGGGTCAACAATGAGCAGTTCTTC.